The 17 T cell receptor beta chains in this list originate from one sample, sequenced in a study of blood T cell repertoires in COVID-19. Produced via immunoSEQ multiplex PCR; TCRdb's table is partial and in-frame only. The profile shows about 110,000 clones, nearly 85% of them singletons. Input material: peripheral blood. These receptors all stem from a woman in her 50s with acute or convalescent COVID-19.

This clone was seen a few times. CDR3 coding DNA: TGTGCCAGCAGTTCTTCCGGGACAGGGCTCGCTTTCTTT. The encoded protein is CASSSSGTGLAFF. This chain links TRBV12-3 or TRBV12-4 with TRBJ1-1; 9 bases map to TRBD1. Trimming cost V 4 bases and J 11 bases; bases outside gene matches: 8. There are 13 residues in the CDR3.

This clone turned up a few times. The chain couples TRBV7-4 to TRBJ1-3; D might be TRBD1 (5 bases). Germline loops: CDR1 SGHVT, CDR2 SQSDAQ. This CDR3 is 17 amino acids long. V lost 1 base and J lost 2, with 15 bases in between. CDR3 sequence (DNA): TGTGCCAGCAGCTTAGATCGGGGGGTGCCAGCTGGAAACACCATATATTTT. This encodes CASSLDRGVPAGNTIYF.

In its sample, this clone was seen once. The chain has TRBV24-1 and TRBJ1-1, with 10 bases aligning to TRBD1. Trimming removed 3 bases from V and 4 bases from J; junction bases left unmatched: 7. From germline, CDR1 is KGHDR and CDR2 SFDVKD. The CDR3 length is 16 residues. The CDR3 reads CATSDPGQGEVTEAFF. DNA of the CDR3: TGTGCCACCAGTGATCCCGGACAGGGGGAGGTCACTGAAGCTTTCTTT.

CDR3 protein: CASSQRENYGYTF. CDR3 in DNA: TGTGCCAGCAGTCAGAGGGAAAACTATGGCTACACCTTC. The chain links TRBV28 to TRBJ1-2; D not certain. V was shortened by 5 bases and J by 2 bases, with 9 bases between the two germline ends. Germline CDR1 and CDR2: MDHEN and SYDVKM. CDR3 length equals 13 residues.

The chain is built from TRBV11-3 and TRBJ2-2; the D gene is possibly TRBD1 (5 bases). CDR3 length equals 13 residues. Trimming removed 5 bases at V and 4 bases at J, with 8 bases between. From germline, CDR1 is SGHNT and CDR2 YENEEA. The CDR3 sequence is CASSLDSTGELFF. DNA of the CDR3: TGTGCCAGCAGCCTTGACAGCACCGGGGAGCTGTTTTTT.

The V gene is TRBV9, the J gene TRBJ2-5; no clear D. Germline V CDR1 and CDR2: SGDLS, YYNGEE. V was shortened by 4 bases and J by 4 bases, with 17 bases between the two germline ends. The CDR3 is 15 residues long. CDR3 sequence: CASSSSPLPRETQYF. As DNA, the CDR3 is TGTGCCAGCAGCTCGAGTCCCCTACCTCGAGAGACCCAGTACTTC.

V usage is TRBV18 and J usage is TRBJ2-2; 8 bases line up with TRBD1. CDR1 and CDR2 from the germline V gene are KGHSH and LQKENI. CDR3 length: 16 amino acids. V gave up 3 bases and J gave up 3 bases; unmatched junction bases: 6. CDR3 sequence reads: CASSPRQGIDTGELFF. The CDR3 DNA sequence: TGTGCCAGCTCACCCCGACAGGGGATAGACACCGGGGAGCTGTTTTTT.

The chain uses TRBV3-1 (or the pseudogene TRBV3-2) and TRBJ1-1, with 7 nucleotides matching TRBD1. Looked up from germline, CDR1 is LGHDT and CDR2 is YNNKEL (reference sequence). The V and J ends lost 1 base and 5 bases, in that order; junction bases with no gene match: 4. The CDR3 sequence is 14 residues long. In nucleotides, the CDR3 is TGTGCCAGCAGCCAAGCCGAACAGGGGACTGAAGCTTTCTTT. It translates to CASSQAEQGTEAFF.

This clone came up a few times. The chain links TRBV9 to TRBJ2-3, with D possibly matching TRBD2 (5 bases). V lost 4 bases and J 4 bases, leaving 13 bases between the germline ends. This CDR3 has 14 residues. CDR1 and CDR2 (germline): SGDLS, YYNGEE. CDR3 DNA sequence: TGTGCCAGCAGCCCAACTAGAAGGCCAGATACGCAGTATTTT. Translation gives CASSPTRRPDTQYF. Full variable domain (rest looked up from reference TRBV9 and TRBJ2-3): DSGVTQTPKHLITATGQRVTLRCSPRSGDLSVYWYQQSLDQGLQFLIQYYNGEERAKGNILERFSAQQFPDLHSELNLSSLELGDSALYFCASSPTRRPDTQYFGPGTRLTVL.

The rearrangement joins TRBV9 to TRBJ1-5; possibly TRBD1 for D (6 bases). This CDR3 has 15 residues. V was cut by 4 bases and J by 5 bases, with 16 bases left in between. Germline loops: CDR1 SGDLS, CDR2 YYNGEE. CDR3 in DNA: TGTGCCAGCAGCCCTATGGGGGGGGCGGATCAGCCCCAGCATTTT. Its protein product is CASSPMGGADQPQHF.

The CDR3 DNA follows: TGTGCCAGCAGGGCAGGGGATGAGACCCAGTACTTC. It specifies CASRAGDETQYF. This chain uses TRBV2 with TRBJ2-5; possible D gene TRBD1, 6 bases. CDR1 SNHLY and CDR2 FYNNEI come from the germline V gene. The CDR3 is made up of 12 amino acids. Trimming removed 6 bases from V and 5 bases from J, with 10 bases in between.

The rearrangement uses TRBV30 and TRBJ2-3, with 9 bases identical to TRBD2. The CDR3 runs 12 residues. The trim removed 1 base at V and 8 bases at J, leaving 1 base unmatched. Germline V lookup: CDR1 GTSNPN, CDR2 SVGIG (reference sequence). For the CDR3, the DNA is TGTGCCTGGAGTGGGACTAGCGCTACGCAGTATTTT. Protein sequence: CAWSGTSATQYF. Full variable domain (remainder filled in from reference TRBV30 and TRBJ2-3): SQTIHQWPATLVQPVGSPLSLECTVEGTSNPNLYWYRQAAGRGLQLLFYSVGIGQISSEVPQNLSASRPQDRQFILSSKKLLLSDSGFYLCAWSGTSATQYFGPGTRLTVL.

This chain connects TRBV4-2 to TRBJ1-6; unclear D gene. The V gene lost 1 base and the J gene lost 5 bases, with 12 bases spanning the gap. The germline CDR1 and CDR2 sequences are LGHNA and YNFKEQ. This CDR3 region has 16 residues. The chain's CDR3 is CASSQVGAGDNSPLHF. CDR3 coding DNA: TGTGCCAGCAGCCAAGTAGGCGCAGGTGATAATTCACCCCTCCACTTT.

The chain recombines TRBV20-1 with TRBJ1-2, with D possibly TRBD1 on 6 matching bases. Trimming stripped 7 bases from V and 1 base from J, with 7 bases between. The CDR3 has 11 amino acids. Germline V lookup: CDR1 DFQATT, CDR2 SNEGSKA (reference sequence). CDR3 bases: TGCAGTGAACAGGGTAACTATGGCTACACCTTC. Protein: CSEQGNYGYTF.

This clone was observed a handful of times. The chain is built from TRBV3-1 (or the pseudogene TRBV3-2) and TRBJ1-6; no clear D gene. Deletions cut 0 bases from V and 7 bases from J, with 4 bases between. CDR1 is LGHDT and CDR2 is YNNKEL in the germline V gene (reference sequence). The CDR3 contains 13 residues. CDR3 sequence reads: CASSQDLNSPLHF. The CDR3 DNA reads TGTGCCAGCAGCCAAGATTTAAATTCACCCCTCCACTTT.

This clone has ten or more counts. The chain links TRBV6-1 to TRBJ1-5, with TRBD1 as a possible D gene (5 bases). Trimming took 2 bases from V and 2 from J, leaving 13 bases between them. CDR3 size: 16 residues. CDR1 is MNHNS and CDR2 is SASEGT in the germline V gene. For the CDR3, the DNA is TGTGCCAGCAGTGAAAAAGGGTGGGGGGGCAATCAGCCCCAGCATTTT. Amino acid sequence: CASSEKGWGGNQPQHF.

This clone was seen a single time. The rearrangement joins TRBV11-1 to TRBJ1-2, with 9 nucleotides matching TRBD1. Trimming took 5 bases from V and 4 from J; bases not matched to a gene: 8. The CDR3 length is 15 residues. Germline CDR1 is SGHAT and CDR2 is FQDESV (reference sequence). The CDR3 loop is CASSLNRGRSYGYTF. CDR3 bases: TGTGCCAGCAGCCTCAACAGGGGGCGAAGCTATGGCTACACCTTC.